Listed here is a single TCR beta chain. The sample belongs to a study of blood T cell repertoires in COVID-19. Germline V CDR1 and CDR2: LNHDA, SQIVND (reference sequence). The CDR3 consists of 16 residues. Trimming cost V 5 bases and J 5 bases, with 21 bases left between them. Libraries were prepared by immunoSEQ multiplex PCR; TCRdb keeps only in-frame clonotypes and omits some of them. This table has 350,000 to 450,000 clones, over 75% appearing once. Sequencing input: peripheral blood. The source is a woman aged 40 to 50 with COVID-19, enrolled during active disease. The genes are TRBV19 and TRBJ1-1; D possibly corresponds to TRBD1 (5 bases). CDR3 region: CASSDITFRDSTEAFF. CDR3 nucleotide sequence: TGTGCCAGTAGTGACATTACTTTCCGGGACTCTACTGAAGCTTTCTTT. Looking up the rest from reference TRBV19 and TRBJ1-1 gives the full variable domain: DGGITQSPKYLFRKEGQNVTLSCEQNLNHDAMYWYRQDPGQGLRLIYYSQIVNDFQKGDIAEGYSVSREKKESFPLTVTSAQKNPTAFYLCASSDITFRDSTEAFFGQGTRLTVV.